The clone carrying this TCR beta chain was counted at least ten times. What it binds is not known. These data originate in a study of CD8 T cells in ankylosing spondylitis. Findings of the study overall: Reported data indicate significant enrichment of disease-linked clones within matched ankylosing spondylitis synovial fluid. The study identified a TCR beta motif of eight highly homologous variants that appeared characteristic of ankylosing spondylitis blood. Disease-linked clones, CD8+, were relatively rare in peripheral blood. Earlier literature documents some of the motif variants in reactive arthritis synovial fluid and blood.

In making TCR beta libraries, quantitative 5'-RACE with molecular barcodes was used. TCRdb processed the 5' RACE reads anew with MiXCR; each CDR3 protein has one entry. The table has about 330,000 distinct CDR3 sequences, around 8% seen once; the top ten hold about 14%. Germline CDR1 is SGDLS and CDR2 is YYNGEE. CDR3 length equals 17 residues. V lost 1 base and J lost 2, with 16 bases in between. Sequencing input: blood, either unsorted or a sorted T cell fraction (not recorded which). This clonotype was sampled from a male donor with ankylosing spondylitis. This chain links TRBV9 with TRBJ2-1, with D tentatively TRBD1 (7 bases). The DNA of the CDR3 is TGTGCCAGCAGCGTAACCTATACAGGGGAGGCCTACAATGAGCAGTTCTTC. Amino acid sequence: CASSVTYTGEAYNEQFF.